Listed below are T cell receptor beta chains from one sample, sequenced in a study of shared clonotypes between healthy human individuals. The data were produced by immunoSEQ multiplex PCR, yet TCRdb's version contains in-frame clones alone and is incomplete. Counted here are more than 2 million clones, around 95% occurring once; the ten biggest clones make up more than 1.5%. Sequencing was carried out using naive CD8+ T cells from PBMCs. The source is a man between 18 and 35 years old in good health. Some clones in this sample may be carry-over from other donors' samples. Each CDR3 is given with its conserved first and last residue. The order of the fields is V gene, J gene, D gene, clone size, CDR3 protein, CDR3 DNA. A D gene is named only where the DNA matches it firmly. Clone size is stated in some rows and not others, as once, few, many or a class when expanded.

TRBV29-1,TRBJ2-7,-,-,CSVEGDPYEQYF,TGCAGCGTCGAAGGGGACCCCTACGAGCAGTACTTC
TRBV7-3,TRBJ1-1,TRBD1,once,CASSSGQGARDTEAFF,TGTGCCAGCAGCTCGGGACAGGGGGCGCGGGACACTGAAGCTTTCTTT
TRBV27,TRBJ2-2,TRBD2,-,CASSLLAGEVTGELFF,TGTGCCAGCAGTTTACTAGCGGGAGAGGTCACCGGGGAGCTGTTTTTT
TRBV7-9,TRBJ2-3,-,-,CASSPRRDTQYF,TGTGCCAGCAGCCCCCGGAGGGATACGCAGTATTTT
TRBV2,TRBJ2-1,-,-,CASGLGRGASNEQFF,TGTGCCAGCGGTCTGGGGCGAGGGGCTTCCAATGAGCAGTTCTTC
TRBV11-2,TRBJ2-2,-,-,CASSLVTIGRAGELFF,TGTGCCAGCAGCTTAGTCACGATTGGTCGGGCCGGGGAGCTGTTTTTT
TRBV10-3,TRBJ2-7,TRBD2,-,CAISAASGRTSYEQYF,TGTGCCATCAGTGCGGCTAGCGGGAGGACCTCCTACGAGCAGTACTTC
TRBV7-9,TRBJ2-1,-,-,CASSDGFFREQFF,TGTGCCAGCAGCGATGGGTTCTTTAGGGAGCAGTTCTTC
TRBV4-3,TRBJ2-7,-,-,CASSQDSRGPIYEQYF,TGCGCCAGCAGCCAAGATAGCCGGGGGCCCATCTACGAGCAGTACTTC
TRBV15,TRBJ2-3,TRBD2,-,CATSRVTSGGGRVIDTQYF,TGTGCCACCAGCAGAGTCACTAGCGGGGGAGGGCGGGTGATAGATACGCAGTATTTT
TRBV13,TRBJ2-7,-,-,CASSSNPGESYEQYF,TGTGCCAGCAGTTCTAACCCGGGAGAAAGCTACGAGCAGTACTTC
TRBV5-6,TRBJ2-1,-,-,CASSLSDNEQFF,TGTGCCAGCAGCTTGAGTGACAATGAGCAGTTCTTC
TRBV7-9,TRBJ2-3,TRBD1,-,CASSLGVTGGADTQYF,TGTGCCAGCAGCTTAGGTGTGACAGGGGGGGCAGATACGCAGTATTTT
TRBV6-1,TRBJ2-7,TRBD2,-,CASSDRTSGRAREQYF,TGTGCCAGCAGTGACCGCACTAGCGGGAGGGCCCGGGAGCAGTACTTC
TRBV2,TRBJ1-2,-,few,CASRGTIPGYTF,TGTGCCAGCAGAGGGACCATCCCTGGCTACACCTTC
TRBV5-6,TRBJ2-3,-,once,CASSFSGLRADTQYF,TGTGCCAGCAGCTTTTCCGGGCTCCGGGCAGATACGCAGTATTTT
TRBV5-6,TRBJ2-7,TRBD1,-,CASSPGQGAAYEQYF,TGTGCCAGCAGCCCCGGACAGGGGGCCGCCTACGAGCAGTACTTC
TRBV28,TRBJ2-1,-,-,CASSNPYPGPNPNEQFF,TGTGCCAGCAGCAACCCCTATCCGGGCCCCAACCCCAATGAGCAGTTCTTC
TRBV4-1,TRBJ2-7,TRBD1,-,CASSLGQGAGEQYF,TGCGCCAGCAGCCTCGGACAGGGGGCGGGGGAGCAGTACTTC
TRBV9,TRBJ2-7,-,-,CASSVGNHEQYF,TGTGCCAGCAGCGTAGGTAACCACGAGCAGTACTTC
TRBV4-1,TRBJ2-3,-,-,CASSQDTLKLTDTQYF,TGCGCCAGCAGCCAAGATACACTAAAACTCACAGATACGCAGTATTTT
TRBV25-1,TRBJ2-1,-,-,CASSGRSSSYNEQFF,TGTGCCAGCAGTGGGAGATCCAGCTCCTACAATGAGCAGTTCTTC
TRBV27,TRBJ2-1,-,-,CASSLSPRSYNEQFF,TGTGCCAGCAGTTTATCTCCGCGCTCCTACAATGAGCAGTTCTTC
TRBV9,TRBJ2-7,TRBD2,-,CASSVNPRENSYEQYF,TGTGCCAGCAGCGTTAACCCGCGGGAGAACTCCTACGAGCAGTACTTC
TRBV7-6,TRBJ1-2,-,-,CASSLRASPYGYTF,TGTGCCAGCAGCTTAAGGGCCAGCCCCTATGGCTACACCTTC
TRBV5-1,TRBJ2-1,-,-,CASRQTGREQFF,TGCGCCAGCAGACAGACCGGCCGTGAGCAGTTCTTC
TRBV28,TRBJ1-1,-,-,CASSLFYEAFF,TGTGCCAGCAGTTTATTCTACGAAGCTTTCTTT
TRBV28,TRBJ2-5,-,-,CASSFGGTQYF,TGTGCCAGCAGTTTTGGTGGAACCCAGTACTTC
TRBV28,TRBJ2-1,TRBD1,-,CASSLGDRVNEQFF,TGTGCCAGCAGTTTGGGGGACAGGGTTAATGAGCAGTTCTTC
TRBV7-3,TRBJ2-3,TRBD1,-,CASSLPLSATGGPPDTQYF,TGTGCCAGCAGCTTACCCCTCAGCGCGACAGGGGGCCCCCCAGATACGCAGTATTTT
TRBV27,TRBJ2-5,-,-,CASTPRTGWGETQYF,TGTGCCAGCACCCCCAGAACAGGGTGGGGAGAGACCCAGTACTTC
TRBV19,TRBJ1-2,-,-,CASSAAYFNYGYTF,TGTGCCAGTAGCGCGGCATATTTTAACTATGGCTACACCTTC
TRBV29-1,TRBJ1-1,TRBD1,once,CSARNHRGRLWTEAFF,TGCAGCGCCCGAAATCACAGGGGGCGCTTATGGACTGAAGCTTTCTTT
TRBV9,TRBJ1-2,-,-,CASSVDSGPFPYGYTF,TGTGCCAGCAGCGTAGATTCGGGTCCCTTCCCTTATGGCTACACCTTC
TRBV10-2,TRBJ2-5,-,once,CASHGGLRETQYF,TGCGCCAGCCATGGGGGCTTAAGGGAGACCCAGTACTTC
TRBV28,TRBJ2-1,TRBD2,-,CASSTTGTSLDEQFF,TGTGCCAGCAGTACAACCGGGACTAGCCTTGATGAGCAGTTCTTC
TRBV7-9,TRBJ2-7,-,-,CASSLERTVYEQYF,TGTGCCAGCAGCTTAGAGAGGACAGTCTACGAGCAGTACTTC
TRBV27,TRBJ2-1,TRBD2,-,CASSLAGGPNEQFF,TGTGCCAGCAGTCTAGCGGGAGGGCCGAATGAGCAGTTCTTC
TRBV29-1,TRBJ2-7,-,-,CSVEDLSYEQYF,TGCAGCGTTGAGGACCTCTCCTACGAGCAGTACTTC
TRBV10-2,TRBJ2-2,-,-,CASMAGELFF,TGCGCCAGCATGGCCGGGGAGCTGTTTTTT
TRBV7-6,TRBJ1-1,-,once,CASSLAAVRVNTEAFF,TGTGCCAGCAGCTTAGCAGCGGTTAGGGTGAACACTGAAGCTTTCTTT
TRBV19,TRBJ2-5,TRBD2,-,CASSIFAGVDTQYF,TGTGCCAGTAGTATATTCGCGGGAGTGGACACCCAGTACTTC
TRBV29-1,TRBJ2-7,-,-,CSVEIGNYEQYF,TGCAGCGTTGAAATCGGGAACTACGAGCAGTACTTC
TRBV11-2,TRBJ1-1,TRBD1,-,CASSPRTGDVVRTEAFF,TGTGCCAGCAGCCCCCGGACAGGGGACGTTGTGCGCACTGAAGCTTTCTTT
TRBV30,TRBJ2-3,TRBD2,-,CASKRETPDTQYF,TGTGCCTCCAAGCGGGAAACGCCAGATACGCAGTATTTT
TRBV5-1,TRBJ2-1,TRBD1,-,CARPEGQGVDEQFF,TGCGCCAGGCCGGAGGGACAGGGTGTGGATGAGCAGTTCTTC